This TCR beta chain originates from a study of blood T cells in healthy people across ages. On the study more broadly: Through template switching, about one barcoded beta molecule was captured per two T cells, as measured in model experiments.

A second PCR of about 7 to 11 cycles used a sample-barcoded 5' primer and a J-beta primer mix. TCRdb reprocessed the 5' RACE reads with MiXCR, giving one entry per CDR3 protein. The repertoire consists of hundreds of thousands of distinct CDR3 sequences, with roughly 64% occurring once and the leading ten covering 20% to 25%. The V segment lost 5 bases and the J segment 6 bases; nucleotides outside the gene matches: 6. Germline V gives CDR1 SEHNR, CDR2 FQNEAQ (reference sequence). The CDR3 covers 15 residues. Material: blood. The chain is built from TRBV7-9 and TRBJ2-1, with 11 bases fitting TRBD2. The sequence derives from a man aged 25 to 45 in good health. CDR3 sequence (DNA): TGTGCCAGCAGCGTTAGCGGGGGGGCCGTCAATGAGCAGTTCTTC. It is translated as CASSVSGGAVNEQFF. The entire variable domain, with the rest obtained from reference TRBV7-9 and TRBJ2-1, is as follows: DTGVSQNPRHKITKRGQNVTFRCDPISEHNRLYWYRQTLGQGPEFLTYFQNEAQLEKSRLLSDRFSAERPKGSFSTLEIQRTEQGDSAMYLCASSVSGGAVNEQFFGPGTRLTVL.